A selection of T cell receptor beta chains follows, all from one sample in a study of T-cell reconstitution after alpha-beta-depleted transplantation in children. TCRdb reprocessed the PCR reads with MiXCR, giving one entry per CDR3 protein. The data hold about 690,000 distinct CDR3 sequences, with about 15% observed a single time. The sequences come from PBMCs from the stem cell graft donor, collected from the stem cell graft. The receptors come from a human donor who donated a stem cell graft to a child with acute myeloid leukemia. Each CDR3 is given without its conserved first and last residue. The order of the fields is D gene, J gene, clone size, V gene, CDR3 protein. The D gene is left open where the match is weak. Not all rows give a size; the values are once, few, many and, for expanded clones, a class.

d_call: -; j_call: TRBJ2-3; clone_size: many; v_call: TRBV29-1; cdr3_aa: SFRQGGDTQY
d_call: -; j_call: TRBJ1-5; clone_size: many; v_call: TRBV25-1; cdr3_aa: ATQDGNQPQH
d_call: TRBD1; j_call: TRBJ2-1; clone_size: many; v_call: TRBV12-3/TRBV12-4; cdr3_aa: ASSLVQGLGDEQF
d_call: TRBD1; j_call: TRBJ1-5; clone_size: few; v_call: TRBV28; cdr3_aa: AGSRDRRIQPQH
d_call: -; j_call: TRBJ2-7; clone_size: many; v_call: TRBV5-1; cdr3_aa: ASSSGGSYEQY
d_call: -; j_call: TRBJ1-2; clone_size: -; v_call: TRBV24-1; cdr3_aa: ATSDRTGYGYT
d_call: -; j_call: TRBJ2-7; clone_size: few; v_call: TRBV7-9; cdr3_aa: ASSFGTGFNEQY
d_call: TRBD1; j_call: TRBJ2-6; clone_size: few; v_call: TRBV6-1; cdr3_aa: ASSRQGRKSGANVLT
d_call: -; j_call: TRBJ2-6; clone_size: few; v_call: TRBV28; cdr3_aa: ASSAGGANVLT
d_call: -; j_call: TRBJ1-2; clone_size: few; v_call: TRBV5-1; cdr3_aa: ASSLESGDGYT
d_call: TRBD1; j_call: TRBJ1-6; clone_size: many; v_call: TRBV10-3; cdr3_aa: AISEAYRGTDSPLH
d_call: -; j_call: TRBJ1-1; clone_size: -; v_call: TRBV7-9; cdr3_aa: ASSLATVVVPEAF
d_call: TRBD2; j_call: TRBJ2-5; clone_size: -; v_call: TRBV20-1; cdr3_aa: SARSSGGLQETQY
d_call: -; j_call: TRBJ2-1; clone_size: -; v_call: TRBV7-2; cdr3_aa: ASSLVGTQQF
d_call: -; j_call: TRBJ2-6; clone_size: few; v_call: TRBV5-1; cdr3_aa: ASSPGALSGANVLT
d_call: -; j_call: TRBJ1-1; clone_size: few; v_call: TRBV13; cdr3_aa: ASSLQAGGTEAF
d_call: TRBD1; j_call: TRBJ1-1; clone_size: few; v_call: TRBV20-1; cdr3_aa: SARDTTGLGEAF
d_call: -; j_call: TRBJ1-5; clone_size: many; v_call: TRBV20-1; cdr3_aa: SAATRNYQPQH
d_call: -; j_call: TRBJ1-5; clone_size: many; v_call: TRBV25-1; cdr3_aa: ASSGGGNQPQH
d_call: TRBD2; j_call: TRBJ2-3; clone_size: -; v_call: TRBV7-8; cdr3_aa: ASGRGGRGDTQY
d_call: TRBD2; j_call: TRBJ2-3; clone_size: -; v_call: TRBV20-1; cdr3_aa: SAGGSGATGSADTQY
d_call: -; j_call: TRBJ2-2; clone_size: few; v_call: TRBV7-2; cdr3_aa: ASSPTGTKNTGELF
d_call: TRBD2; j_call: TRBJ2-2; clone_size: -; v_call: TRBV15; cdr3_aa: ATSRGLAGANTGELF
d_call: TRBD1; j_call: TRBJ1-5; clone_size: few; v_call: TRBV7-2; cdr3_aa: ASSSGQGLLSNQPQH
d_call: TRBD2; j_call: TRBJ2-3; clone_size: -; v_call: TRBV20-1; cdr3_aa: SARDWLAGGTDTQY
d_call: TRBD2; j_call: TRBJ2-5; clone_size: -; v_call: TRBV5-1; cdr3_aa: ASSLDDRLAGRPETQY
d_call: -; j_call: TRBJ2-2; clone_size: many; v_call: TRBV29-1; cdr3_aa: SVGRRTGELF
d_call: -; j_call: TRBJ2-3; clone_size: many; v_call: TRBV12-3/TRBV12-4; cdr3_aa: ASKDSSDTQY
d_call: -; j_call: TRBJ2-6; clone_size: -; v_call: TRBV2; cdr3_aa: ASMRGVPGANVLT
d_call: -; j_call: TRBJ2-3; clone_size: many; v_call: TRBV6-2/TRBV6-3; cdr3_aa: ASRPPAEGTQY
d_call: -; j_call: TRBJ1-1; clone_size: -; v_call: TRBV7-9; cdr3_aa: ASSSHREGSTEAF